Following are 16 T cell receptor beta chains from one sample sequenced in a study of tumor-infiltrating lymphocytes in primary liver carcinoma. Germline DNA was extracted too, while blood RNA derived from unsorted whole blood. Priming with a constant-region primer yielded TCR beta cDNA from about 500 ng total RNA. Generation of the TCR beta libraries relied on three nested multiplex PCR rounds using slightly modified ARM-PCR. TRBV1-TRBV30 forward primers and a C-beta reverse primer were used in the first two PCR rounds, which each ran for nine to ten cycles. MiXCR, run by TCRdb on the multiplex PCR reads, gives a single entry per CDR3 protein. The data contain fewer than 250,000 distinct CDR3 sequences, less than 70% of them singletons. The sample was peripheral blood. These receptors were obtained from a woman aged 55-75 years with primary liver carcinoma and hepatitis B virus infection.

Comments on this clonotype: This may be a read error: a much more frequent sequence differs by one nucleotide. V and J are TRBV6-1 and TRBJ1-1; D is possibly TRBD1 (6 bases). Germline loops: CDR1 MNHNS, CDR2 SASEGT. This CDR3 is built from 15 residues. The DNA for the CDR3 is TGTGCCAGCAGCGTTTACAGGGTCGGGAACACTGTAGCTTTCTTT. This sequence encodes CASSVYRVGNTVAFF.

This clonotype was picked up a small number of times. The CDR3 region is CASSLRGPGELFF. The CDR3 nucleotides read TGTGCCAGCAGCCTCAGGGGGCCCGGGGAGCTGTTTTTT. The rearrangement links TRBV14 to TRBJ2-2, with 8 bases matching TRBD1. V lost 4 bases to trimming and J lost 6 bases; unmatched junction nucleotides: 1. The CDR3 is 13 residues long. Germline assignment: CDR1 SGHDN and CDR2 FVKESK.

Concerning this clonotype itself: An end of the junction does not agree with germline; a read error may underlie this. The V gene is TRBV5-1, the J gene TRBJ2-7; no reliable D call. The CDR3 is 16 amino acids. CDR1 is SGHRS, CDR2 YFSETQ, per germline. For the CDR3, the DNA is TGCGCCAGCAGGTTGGACGGCTGGAAGAGCTCCTACGAGCAGTACTTC. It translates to CASRLDGWKSSYEQYF.

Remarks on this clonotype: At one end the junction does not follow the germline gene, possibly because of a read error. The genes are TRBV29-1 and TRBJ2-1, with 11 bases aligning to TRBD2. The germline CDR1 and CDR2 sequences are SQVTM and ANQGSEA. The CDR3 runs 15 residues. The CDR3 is CCVDSGTSGYSEQFF. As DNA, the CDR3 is TGCTGCGTTGACTCCGGGACTAGCGGTTACAGTGAGCAGTTCTTC.

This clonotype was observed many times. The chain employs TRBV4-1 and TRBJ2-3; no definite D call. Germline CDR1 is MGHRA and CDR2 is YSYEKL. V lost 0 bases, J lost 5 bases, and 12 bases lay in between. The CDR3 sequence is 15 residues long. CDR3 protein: CASSQEAGLLDTQYF. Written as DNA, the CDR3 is TGCGCCAGCAGCCAAGAAGCCGGGTTATTAGATACGCAGTATTTT.

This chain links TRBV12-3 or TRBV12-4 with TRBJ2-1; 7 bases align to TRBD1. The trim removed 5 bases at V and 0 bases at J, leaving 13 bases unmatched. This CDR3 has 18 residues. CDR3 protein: CASSSTPGTEISYNEQFF. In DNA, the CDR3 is TGTGCCAGCAGTAGTACCCCCGGGACAGAAATCTCCTACAATGAGCAGTTCTTC.

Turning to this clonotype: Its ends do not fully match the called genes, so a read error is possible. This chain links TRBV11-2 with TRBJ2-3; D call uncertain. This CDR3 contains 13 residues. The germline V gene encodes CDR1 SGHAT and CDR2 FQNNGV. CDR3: CASSLELPDTQFF. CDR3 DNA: TGTGCCAGCAGCTTGGAGCTCCCAGATACGCAGTTTTTT.

The CDR3 nucleotides read TGTGCCAGCAGTTTATTATCTGGGACAGGGGAGGCCTACGAGCAGTACTTC. Translating it yields CASSLLSGTGEAYEQYF. This chain joins TRBV28 and TRBJ2-7; TRBD1 agrees at 10 bases. CDR1 and CDR2 (germline): MDHEN, SYDVKM. V lost 1 base and J lost 2; bases outside the gene matches: 8. CDR3 length: 17 residues.

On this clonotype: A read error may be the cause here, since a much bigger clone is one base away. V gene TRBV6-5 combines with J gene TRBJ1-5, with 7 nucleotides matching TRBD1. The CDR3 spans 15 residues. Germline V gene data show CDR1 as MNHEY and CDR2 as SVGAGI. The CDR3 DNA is TGTGCCAGCAGTTCTGGACAGGTTAATGGTCAGTCCCAGCATTTT. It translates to CASSSGQVNGQSQHF.

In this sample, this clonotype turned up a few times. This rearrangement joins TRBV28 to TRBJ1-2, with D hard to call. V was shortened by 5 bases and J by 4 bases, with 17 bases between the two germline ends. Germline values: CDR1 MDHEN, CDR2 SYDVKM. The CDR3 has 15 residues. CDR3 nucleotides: TGTGCCAGCAGTGTATTGGGCGCCGCCGGCTATGGCTACACCTTC. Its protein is CASSVLGAAGYGYTF.

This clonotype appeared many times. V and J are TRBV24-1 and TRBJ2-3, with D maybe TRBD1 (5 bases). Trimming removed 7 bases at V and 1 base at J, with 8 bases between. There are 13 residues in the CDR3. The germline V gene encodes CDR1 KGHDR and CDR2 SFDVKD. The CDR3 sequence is CATSATGTDTQYF. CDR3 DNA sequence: TGTGCCACCAGCGCGACAGGCACAGATACGCAGTATTTT.

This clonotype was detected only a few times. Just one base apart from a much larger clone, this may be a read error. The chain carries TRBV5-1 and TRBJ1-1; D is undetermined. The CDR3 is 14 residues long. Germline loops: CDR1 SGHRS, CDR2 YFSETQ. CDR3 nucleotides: TGCACCAGCAGCTCACAACATATGAACACTGAAGCTTTCTTT. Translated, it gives CTSSSQHMNTEAFF.

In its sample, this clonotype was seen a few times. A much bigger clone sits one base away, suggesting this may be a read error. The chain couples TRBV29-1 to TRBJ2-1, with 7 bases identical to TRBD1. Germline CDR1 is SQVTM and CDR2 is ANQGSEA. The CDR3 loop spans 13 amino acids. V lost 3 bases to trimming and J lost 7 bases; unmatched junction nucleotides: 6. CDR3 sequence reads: CSVDGQDRNEQFF. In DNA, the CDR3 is TGCAGCGTTGACGGGCAGGACAGGAATGAGCAGTTCTTC.

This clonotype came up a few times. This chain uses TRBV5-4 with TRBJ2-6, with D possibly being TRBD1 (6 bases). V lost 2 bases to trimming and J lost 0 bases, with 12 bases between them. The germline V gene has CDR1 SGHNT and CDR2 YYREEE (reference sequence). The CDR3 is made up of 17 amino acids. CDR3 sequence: CASSFGATGSGANVLTF. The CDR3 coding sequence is TGTGCCAGCAGCTTTGGGGCGACAGGCTCTGGGGCCAACGTCCTGACTTTC.

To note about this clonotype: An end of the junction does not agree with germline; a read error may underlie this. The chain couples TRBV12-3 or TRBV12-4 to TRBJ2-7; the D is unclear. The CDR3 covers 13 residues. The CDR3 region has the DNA TGTGCCAGCAGTTACAGCTCAGTACGCGAGCACTACTTC. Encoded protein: CASSYSSVREHYF.

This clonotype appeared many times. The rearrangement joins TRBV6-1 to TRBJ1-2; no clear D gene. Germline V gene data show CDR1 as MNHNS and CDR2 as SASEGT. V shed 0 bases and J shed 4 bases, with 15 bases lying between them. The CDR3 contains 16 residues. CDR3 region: CASSEALNRHVYGYTF. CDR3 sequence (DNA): TGTGCCAGCAGTGAAGCGCTCAACAGACACGTCTATGGCTACACCTTC.